This TCR beta chain was documented in a study of T cells in Graves' hyperthyroidism and ophthalmopathy. RNA transcripts gave rise to amplified TCR beta CDR3 regions. HTBI primers were the set used in a first-round RT-PCR of the TCR CDR3. TCRdb re-called the multiplex PCR reads with MiXCR, one entry per CDR3 protein. Among roughly 290,000 distinct CDR3 sequences listed, roughly 13% were seen once. V lost 2 bases to trimming and J lost 4 bases, with 5 bases between them. Germline CDR1 reads SGHNT; CDR2 reads YYREEE (reference sequence). The CDR3 consists of 12 residues. The sequence was collected from a woman aged 30 to 39 with Graves' hyperthyroidism that later progressed to Graves' ophthalmopathy. V gene TRBV5-4 combines with J gene TRBJ2-3; D unclear. Sequencing was done on a sample of blood. This CDR3 reads CASSFPSDTQYF. Here the CDR3 DNA reads TGTGCCAGCAGCTTTCCCTCAGATACGCAGTATTTT.